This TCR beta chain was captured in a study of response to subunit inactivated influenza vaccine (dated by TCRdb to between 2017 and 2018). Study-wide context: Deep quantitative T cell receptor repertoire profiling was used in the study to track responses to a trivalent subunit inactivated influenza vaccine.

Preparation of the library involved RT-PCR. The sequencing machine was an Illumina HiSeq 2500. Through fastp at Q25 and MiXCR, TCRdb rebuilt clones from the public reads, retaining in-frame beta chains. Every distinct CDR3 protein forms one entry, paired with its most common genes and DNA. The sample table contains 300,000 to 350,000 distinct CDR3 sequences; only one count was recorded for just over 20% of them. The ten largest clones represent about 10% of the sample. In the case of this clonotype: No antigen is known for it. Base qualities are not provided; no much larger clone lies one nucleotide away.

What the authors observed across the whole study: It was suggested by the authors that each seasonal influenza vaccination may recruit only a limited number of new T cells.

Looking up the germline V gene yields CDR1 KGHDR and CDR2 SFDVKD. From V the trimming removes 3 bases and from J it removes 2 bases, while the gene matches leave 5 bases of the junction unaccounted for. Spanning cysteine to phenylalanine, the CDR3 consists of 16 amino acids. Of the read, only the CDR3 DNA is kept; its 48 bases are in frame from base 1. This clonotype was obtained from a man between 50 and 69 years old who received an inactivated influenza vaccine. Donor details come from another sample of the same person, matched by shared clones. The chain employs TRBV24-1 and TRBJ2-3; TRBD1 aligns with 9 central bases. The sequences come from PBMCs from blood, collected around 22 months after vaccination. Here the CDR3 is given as CATSDTGTGTTDTQYF. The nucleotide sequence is TGTGCCACCAGTGATACTGGGACAGGGACCACAGATACGCAGTATTTT.